These 15 T cell receptor beta chains were all obtained from the same sample, sequenced in a study of OX40 agonist ivuxolimab in advanced cancers. Sequencing used immunoSEQ multiplex PCR; TCRdb keeps in-frame clones, though not all of them. Among about 93,000 clones listed, about 90% were seen once. The input for sequencing was CD4+ or CD8+ T cells sorted from blood, taken in a trial of the OX40 agonist ivuxolimab. These receptors were taken from an adult with an advanced solid tumor such as melanoma, head and neck, liver or kidney cancer.

The chain is built from TRBV6-1 and TRBJ1-5; 8 nucleotides match TRBD1. The CDR3 spans 15 residues. After removal of 6 bases from V and 6 bases from J, the junction contained 10 bases not matched to a gene. Germline V gene sequence: CDR1 MNHNS, CDR2 SASEGT. CDR3 in amino acids: CASRDRGQGPQPQHF. CDR3 nucleotides: TGTGCCAGCAGGGACCGCGGACAGGGTCCTCAGCCCCAGCATTTT.

This clone came up once. This sequence joins TRBV4-2 and TRBJ1-5; TRBD1 matches 7 bases. Trimming took 0 bases from V and 6 from J; bases not matched to a gene: 5. CDR1 and CDR2 from the germline V gene are LGHNA and YNFKEQ. CDR3 length: 15 amino acids. CDR3 nucleotide sequence: TGTGCCAGCAGCCAAGATTCGGCAGGGGGTCAGCCCCAGCATTTT. Translation: CASSQDSAGGQPQHF.

This clone came up once. The chain links TRBV6-5 to TRBJ1-1; the D gene is possibly TRBD1 (6 bases). With 5 bases removed from V and 0 bases from J, the gap between germline ends came to 10 bases. The length of the CDR3 is 14 residues. The germline V gene encodes CDR1 MNHEY and CDR2 SVGAGI. In DNA, the CDR3 is TGTGCCAGCAGTGGCGGACAGTTGAACACTGAAGCTTTCTTT. It yields the protein CASSGGQLNTEAFF.

A note on this clone: This CDR3 is also generated by other DNA sequences in the sample. The chain combines TRBV19 with TRBJ1-5; unclear D gene. Germline CDR1 reads LNHDA; CDR2 reads SQIVND (reference sequence). This CDR3 spans 15 amino acids. V lost 6 bases, J lost 1 base, and 13 bases lay in between. The CDR3 nucleotides are TGTGCCAGTAGACCCCGGACGGGGAGCAATCAGCCCCAGCATTTT. Protein product: CASRPRTGSNQPQHF.

The rearrangement uses TRBV2 and TRBJ1-1, with D perhaps matching TRBD1 (6 bases). The CDR3 extends over 14 amino acids. The ends were cut back, 11 bases at V and 0 bases at J, with 16 bases in the middle. Looked up from germline, CDR1 is SNHLY and CDR2 is FYNNEI. The CDR3 here is CAGPRRDMNTEAFF. CDR3 bases: TGTGCCGGACCGAGGAGGGACATGAACACTGAAGCTTTCTTT.

J is TRBJ1-6 and V is TRBV18; D is perhaps TRBD1 (5 bases). From germline, CDR1 is KGHSH and CDR2 LQKENI. The CDR3 loop spans 15 amino acids. With 1 base removed from V and 5 bases from J, the gap between germline ends came to 9 bases. CDR3 protein: CASSPQSGDNSPLHF. CDR3 nucleotide sequence: TGTGCCAGCTCACCACAATCGGGGGATAATTCACCCCTCCACTTT.

V usage is TRBV6-5 and J usage is TRBJ2-7, with no clear D. Trimming removed 8 bases at V and 2 bases at J, with 16 bases between. The CDR3 is 14 amino acids. CDR1 and CDR2 (germline): MNHEY, SVGAGI. The CDR3 loop reads CASVGGRFPYEQYF. CDR3 bases: TGTGCCAGCGTAGGTGGCAGGTTCCCCTACGAGCAGTACTTC.

This chain links TRBV30 with TRBJ1-2; D is ambiguous. The CDR3 covers 14 residues. CDR1 is GTSNPN and CDR2 is SVGIG in the germline V gene (reference sequence). V was pared by 6 bases and J by 2 bases, with 16 bases between. The CDR3 protein is CACLLNGPNYGYTF. The CDR3 DNA follows: TGTGCCTGCCTTTTAAACGGACCAAACTATGGCTACACCTTC.

The chain has TRBV6-6 and TRBJ1-4; tentative D call: TRBD1 (5 bases). V was pared by 2 bases and J by 7 bases, with 11 bases between. CDR3 length: 14 residues. CDR1 is MNHNY and CDR2 is SVGAGI in the germline V gene (reference sequence). CDR3: CASSYRGGPEKLFF. The CDR3 nucleotides read TGTGCCAGCAGTTACAGGGGAGGTCCTGAAAAACTGTTTTTT.

The chain couples TRBV2 to TRBJ1-4; D remains ambiguous. CDR1 and CDR2 (germline): SNHLY, FYNNEI. The CDR3 sequence is 14 residues long. Trimming left V 6 bases short and J 7 bases short, with 15 bases between. The CDR3 reads CASSQQNVGEKLFF. CDR3 nucleotides: TGTGCCAGCAGCCAACAGAACGTGGGTGAAAAACTGTTTTTT. Full variable domain (rest looked up from reference TRBV2 and TRBJ1-4): EPEVTQTPSHQVTQMGQEVILRCVPISNHLYFYWYRQILGQKVEFLVSFYNNEISEKSEIFDDQFSVERPDGSNFTLKIRSTKLEDSAMYFCASSQQNVGEKLFFGSGTQLSVL.

This clone was detected once. CDR3 loop: CASSMGTVNTEAFF. DNA of the CDR3: TGTGCCAGTAGCATGGGGACGGTGAACACTGAAGCTTTCTTT. V gene TRBV19 combines with J gene TRBJ1-1; D may be TRBD1 (5 bases). The V gene's germline CDR1 is LNHDA and CDR2 SQIVND (reference sequence). The CDR3 contains 14 residues. Deletions cut 6 bases from V and 0 bases from J, with 11 bases between.

The chain joins TRBV19 to TRBJ2-3; D is possibly TRBD2 (5 bases). The CDR3 has 12 residues. CDR1 LNHDA and CDR2 SQIVND come from the germline V gene (reference sequence). V was clipped by 6 bases and J by 6 bases, with 10 bases between them. CDR3 amino acids: CASSLEEDTQYF. The CDR3 nucleotides read TGTGCCAGTAGCTTGGAGGAGGATACGCAGTATTTT.

In DNA form, the CDR3 reads TGTGCCAGCAGCGTACAACCGGGGGGGCACAATGAGCAGTTCTTC. This encodes CASSVQPGGHNEQFF. The chain combines TRBV9 with TRBJ2-1, with 8 nucleotides matching TRBD2. V shed 1 base and J 5 bases; nucleotides not matched to a gene: 5. The CDR3 spans 15 residues. Looked up from germline, CDR1 is SGDLS and CDR2 is YYNGEE. The entire variable domain, with the rest obtained from reference TRBV9 and TRBJ2-1, is as follows: DSGVTQTPKHLITATGQRVTLRCSPRSGDLSVYWYQQSLDQGLQFLIQYYNGEERAKGNILERFSAQQFPDLHSELNLSSLELGDSALYFCASSVQPGGHNEQFFGPGTRLTVL.

This chain joins TRBV6-6 and TRBJ2-1; possible D gene TRBD2, 7 bases. Germline CDR1 reads MNHNY; CDR2 reads SVGAGI (reference sequence). V was pared by 6 bases and J by 3 bases, with 18 bases between. This CDR3 comprises 16 residues. The CDR3 region is CASRGPTGGLYNEQFF. CDR3 bases: TGTGCCAGCAGGGGTCCCACCGGGGGGCTCTACAATGAGCAGTTCTTC.

The chain recombines TRBV19 with TRBJ2-6; 8 positions agree with TRBD1. J was trimmed by 2 bases and V by 7 bases; bases with no gene match: 10. The CDR3 spans 17 residues. CDR1 is LNHDA, CDR2 SQIVND, per germline (reference sequence). The CDR3 reads CASIHSSGGAGANVLTF. CDR3 coding DNA: TGTGCCAGTATTCACTCATCAGGGGGCGCTGGGGCCAACGTCCTGACTTTC. The full variable domain, its missing parts supplied by reference TRBV19 and TRBJ2-6, is DGGITQSPKYLFRKEGQNVTLSCEQNLNHDAMYWYRQDPGQGLRLIYYSQIVNDFQKGDIAEGYSVSREKKESFPLTVTSAQKNPTAFYLCASIHSSGGAGANVLTFGAGSRLTVL.